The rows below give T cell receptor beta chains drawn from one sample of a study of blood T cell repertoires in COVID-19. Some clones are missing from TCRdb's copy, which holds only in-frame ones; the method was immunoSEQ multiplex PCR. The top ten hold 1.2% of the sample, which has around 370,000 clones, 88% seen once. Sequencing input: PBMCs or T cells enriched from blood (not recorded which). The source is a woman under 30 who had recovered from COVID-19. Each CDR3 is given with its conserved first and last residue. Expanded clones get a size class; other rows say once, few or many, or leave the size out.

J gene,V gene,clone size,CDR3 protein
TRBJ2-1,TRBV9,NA,CASSFIGGLGNNEQFF
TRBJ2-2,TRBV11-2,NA,CASSFGANTGELFF
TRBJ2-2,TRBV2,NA,CASSLFKTGVVGELFF
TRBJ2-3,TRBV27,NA,CASRIAGGRDTQYF
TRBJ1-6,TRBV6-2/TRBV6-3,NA,CASSAIRSPLHF
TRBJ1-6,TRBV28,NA,CASTIEAGGSPLHF
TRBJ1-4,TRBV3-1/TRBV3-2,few,CASSQDPTGATSILRDEKLFF
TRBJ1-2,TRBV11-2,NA,CASSHPRDSVYGYTF
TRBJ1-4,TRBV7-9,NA,CASSLGSGGINEKLFF
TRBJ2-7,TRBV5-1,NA,CASSSLQGAGHEQYF
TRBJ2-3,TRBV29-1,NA,CSVETYREYRFTDTQYF
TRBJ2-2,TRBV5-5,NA,CASGPRGAQTGELFF
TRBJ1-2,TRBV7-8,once,CASSLDRTGDYGYTF
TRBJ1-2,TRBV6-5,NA,CASSGSYGAYGYTF
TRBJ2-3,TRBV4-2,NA,CASSDGTSYPDTQYF
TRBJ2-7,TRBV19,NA,CASRSPGSGTYEQYF
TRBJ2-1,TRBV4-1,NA,CASSRVGLASYNEQFF
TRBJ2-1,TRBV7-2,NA,CASSPREAVTSYNEQFF
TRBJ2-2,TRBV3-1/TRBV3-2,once,CASSPWAGGRTGELFF
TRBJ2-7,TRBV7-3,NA,CASSLSTGGLSYEQYF
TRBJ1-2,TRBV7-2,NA,CASSYPAGLSYGYTF
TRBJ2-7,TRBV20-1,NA,CSARVAGGLYEQYF
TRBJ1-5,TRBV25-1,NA,CASSVAGWQPQHF
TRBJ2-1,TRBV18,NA,CASSPPGLWTGQTKFF
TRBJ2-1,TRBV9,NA,CASSVKSRGSYNEQFF
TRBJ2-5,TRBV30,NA,CAWRDSLVETQYF
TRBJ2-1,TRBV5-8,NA,CASTSTGLIPNEQFF
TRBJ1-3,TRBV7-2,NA,CASSLRLREAGNTIYF
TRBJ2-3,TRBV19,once,CASSPRPLETAQYF
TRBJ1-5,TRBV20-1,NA,CSASERANNQPQHF
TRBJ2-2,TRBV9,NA,CASSVTGQYTGELFF
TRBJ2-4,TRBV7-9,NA,CASSWTEHNGNIQYF
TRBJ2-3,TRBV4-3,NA,CASSQNQAGGRNTQYF
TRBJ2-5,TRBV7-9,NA,CASSLSLRQETQYF
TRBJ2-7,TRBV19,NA,CASSIRRDTYEQYF
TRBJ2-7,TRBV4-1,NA,CASSQAGGTGGSYEQYF
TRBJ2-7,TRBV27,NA,CASSPNRGLGYEQYF
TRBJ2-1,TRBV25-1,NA,CASSDVEESYNEQFF
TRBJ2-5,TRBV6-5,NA,CASRMTGGNQETQYF
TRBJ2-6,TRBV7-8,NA,CASSKTRLSNSGANVLTF
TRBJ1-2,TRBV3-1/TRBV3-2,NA,CASSPTRTGAYGYTF
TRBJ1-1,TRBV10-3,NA,CATWDSEAFF
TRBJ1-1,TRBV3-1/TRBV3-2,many,CASSHAGDREAFF
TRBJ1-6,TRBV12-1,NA,CASSSRTGGLNSPLHF
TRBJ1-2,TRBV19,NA,CASLPLPGDGDYGYTF
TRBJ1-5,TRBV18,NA,CASSPSGDGNQPQHF
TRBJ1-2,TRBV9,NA,CANLDGGTGYTF
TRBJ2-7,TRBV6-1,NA,CASSEEGTGGIEQYF
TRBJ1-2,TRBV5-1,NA,CASSLGRSRGSYTF
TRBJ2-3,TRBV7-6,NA,CASSLRRGSTDTQYF